Listed below are T cell receptor beta chains from one sample, sequenced in a study of cytomegalovirus exposure and HLA in healthy donors. The data were produced by immunoSEQ multiplex PCR, yet TCRdb's version contains in-frame clones alone and is incomplete. The repertoire holds around 60,000 clones, roughly nine tenths seen once, with 1.3% in the top ten. Sequences were obtained from PBMCs. These receptors were collected from a young woman in good health and CMV-seronegative. CDR3s include the opening cysteine and the closing phenylalanine or tryptophan. D genes are given only for firm matches. Clone size is given for some rows only: seen once, a few or many times, or a class if the clone is expanded.

CDR3 DNA	CDR3 protein	clone size	V gene	J gene	D gene
TGTGCCAGTTGGAGTCCAGCAAAAAGCACAGATACGCAGTATTTT	CASWSPAKSTDTQYF	NA	TRBV2	TRBJ2-3	NA
TGTGCCAGCAGCATGGGACTAGCGGGTAACAATGAGCAGTTCTTC	CASSMGLAGNNEQFF	NA	TRBV7-2	TRBJ2-1	TRBD2
TGCAGCGTTGAAGGGCTAGCGGGAGAGACCCAGTACTTC	CSVEGLAGETQYF	NA	TRBV29-1	TRBJ2-5	TRBD2
TGTGCCAGTACCCTGGGACAGGGGTTGGCCGGGGAGCTGTTTTTT	CASTLGQGLAGELFF	NA	TRBV19	TRBJ2-2	TRBD1
TGTGCCAGCAGTTACGGGACTGGCCTCACAGATACGCAGTATTTT	CASSYGTGLTDTQYF	NA	TRBV6-5	TRBJ2-3	NA
TGTGCCAGCAGTATGACTCCTCCGACAGAGACCCAGTACTTC	CASSMTPPTETQYF	NA	TRBV11-2	TRBJ2-5	NA
TGTGCCAGCAGCCCGGGAGGCCCCCGGGACTTTGGAAACACCATATATTTT	CASSPGGPRDFGNTIYF	once	TRBV28	TRBJ1-3	NA
TGCGCCAGCAGCCAAGGAGATGCTGAGGACGGGGAGCTGTTTTTT	CASSQGDAEDGELFF	NA	TRBV4-3	TRBJ2-2	NA
TGTGCCAGCAGTCGGGGGACGACTAATGAGCAGTTCTTC	CASSRGTTNEQFF	NA	TRBV6-4	TRBJ2-1	NA
TGTGCCAGCAGTGGAGGGACTCTTGGCTATGGCTACACCTTC	CASSGGTLGYGYTF	NA	TRBV6-1	TRBJ1-2	NA
TGTGCCATCAGTGAAGCGGGACGGATCTATGGCTACACCTTC	CAISEAGRIYGYTF	NA	TRBV10-3	TRBJ1-2	NA
TGTGCCAGCTCACCACAGACCCTCTCCCCAATAACGTCCAGAGGCGGGGAAAAACTGTTTTTT	CASSPQTLSPITSRGGEKLFF	NA	TRBV18	TRBJ1-4	NA
TGTGCCATCGCCGCGACCAGGGAAGATGGCGAGCAGTACTTC	CAIAATREDGEQYF	NA	TRBV10-3	TRBJ2-7	NA
TGTGCCAGCAGTTTACGACTAGCGGGTGGCTTCTACGAGCAGTACTTC	CASSLRLAGGFYEQYF	NA	TRBV6-5	TRBJ2-7	TRBD2
TGTGCCAGCAGTTTGAACAGGGACATCTACGAGCAGTACTTC	CASSLNRDIYEQYF	once	TRBV28	TRBJ2-7	NA
TGTGCCAGCAGCTTCTTCGCGGGCAATGAGCAGTTCTTC	CASSFFAGNEQFF	once	TRBV11-3	TRBJ2-1	NA
TGTGCCAGCAGCCCCGGACAGGGAAATCAGCCCCAGCATTTT	CASSPGQGNQPQHF	NA	TRBV7-8	TRBJ1-5	TRBD1
TGTGCCAGCAGTGAGGGGCGGGGGCCTGGCTCACCCCTCCACTTT	CASSEGRGPGSPLHF	NA	TRBV6-4	TRBJ1-6	NA